A selection of T cell receptor beta chains follows, all from one sample in a study of cytomegalovirus exposure and HLA in healthy donors. The data were produced by immunoSEQ multiplex PCR, yet TCRdb's version contains in-frame clones alone and is incomplete. The table records 90,000 to 120,000 clones, roughly 79% of them present only once. The specimen sequenced was PBMCs. These receptor sequences come from a man aged 55-75 years in good health and CMV-seropositive. Each CDR3 is given with its conserved first and last residue. The D gene is left open where the match is weak. Only some rows state a clone size, as once, few, many or a class for expanded clones.

size	D	length	V	J	DNA	CDR3
once	TRBD1	14	TRBV27	TRBJ1-2	TGTGCCAGCACCGCCTGGACAGGGGGCTATGGCTACACCTTC	CASTAWTGGYGYTF
once	-	12	TRBV6-5	TRBJ2-7	TGTGCCAGCATGGGGAGTTCCTACGAGCAGTACTTC	CASMGSSYEQYF
-	-	14	TRBV7-9	TRBJ2-7	TGTGCCAGCAGCTTAGGCCGCGCCCCTCACGAGCAGTACTTC	CASSLGRAPHEQYF
once	-	11	TRBV30	TRBJ1-2	TGTGCCTGGAGTCCCTCCTATGGCTACACCTTC	CAWSPSYGYTF
-	-	14	TRBV10-3	TRBJ1-1	TGTGCCATCAGGCAGGGTCTTCCGAACACTGAAGCTTTCTTT	CAIRQGLPNTEAFF
-	TRBD1	16	TRBV4-2	TRBJ1-1	TGTGCCAGCAGCTTACCCAGGGGGCCAAGTTACACTGAAGCTTTCTTT	CASSLPRGPSYTEAFF
-	-	15	TRBV7-9	TRBJ2-7	TGTGCCAGCAGCCTCGGTTCGGTACAGAGCTACGAGCAGTACTTC	CASSLGSVQSYEQYF
-	TRBD1	15	TRBV15	TRBJ1-6	TGTGCCACCAGCAGAGATCAGGGGGCGCGACCACCCCTCCACTTT	CATSRDQGARPPLHF
-	TRBD1	15	TRBV4-1	TRBJ1-1	TGCGCCAGCAGCCAAGGGGACAGGGTACGGACTGAAGCTTTCTTT	CASSQGDRVRTEAFF
-	TRBD2	14	TRBV7-2	TRBJ2-7	TGTGCCAGCAGCTTAGGAGCGGGGAGCTACGAGCAGTACTTC	CASSLGAGSYEQYF
-	-	13	TRBV10-2	TRBJ1-2	TGCGCCAGCACCGAGTCTGTAGTTTATGGCTACACCTTC	CASTESVVYGYTF
-	TRBD1	13	TRBV6-1	TRBJ2-5	TGTGCCAGCAGGGGACAGGGGGAAGAGACCCAGTACTTC	CASRGQGEETQYF
-	-	14	TRBV6-1	TRBJ1-5	TGTGCCAGCAGCGGGAAGTGGAGCAATCAGCCCCAGCATTTT	CASSGKWSNQPQHF
-	TRBD1	13	TRBV7-8	TRBJ2-3	TGTGCCAGCAGCTTAGACAGGGGAGATACGCAGTATTTT	CASSLDRGDTQYF
-	-	15	TRBV7-3	TRBJ2-4	TGTGCCAGCAGCCCTGGGGGGGCAACAGGAAACATTCAGTACTTC	CASSPGGATGNIQYF
-	-	11	TRBV5-1	TRBJ2-7	TGCGCCAGCAGCCTGGCTTCCGAGCAGTACTTC	CASSLASEQYF
-	TRBD2	15	TRBV6-1	TRBJ2-3	TGTGCCAGCTCTGGAGCGGGACGGACGGGCGTTACGCAGTATTTT	CASSGAGRTGVTQYF
-	TRBD1	14	TRBV4-3	TRBJ1-6	TGCGCCAGCAGCGTGACAGGGGGATCTTCACCCCTCCACTTT	CASSVTGGSSPLHF
many	TRBD2	13	TRBV30	TRBJ2-1	TGTGCCGGCTCTAGCGGGGACTACAATGAGCAGTTCTTC	CAGSSGDYNEQFF
-	-	16	TRBV5-1	TRBJ1-3	TGCGCCAGCAGCTTGAATCAGGTGGCCTCTGGAAACACCATATATTTT	CASSLNQVASGNTIYF
-	-	15	TRBV18	TRBJ2-5	TGTGCCAGCTCACCCCCCGCCGGGATCCAAGAGACCCAGTACTTC	CASSPPAGIQETQYF
-	-	17	TRBV5-1	TRBJ2-1	TGCGCCAGCAGCCTCAGCACCGGCGGGGGCTCTCACAATGAGCAGTTCTTC	CASSLSTGGGSHNEQFF
-	TRBD1	14	TRBV6-6	TRBJ2-7	TGTGCCAGCAGTCCCGGGACAGGGGATTACGAGCAGTACTTC	CASSPGTGDYEQYF
-	-	17	TRBV4-3	TRBJ1-3	TGCGCCAGCAGCCAAGATGTCGGCAGGGATTCTGGAAACACCATATATTTT	CASSQDVGRDSGNTIYF
-	-	14	TRBV28	TRBJ1-6	TGTGCCAGCAGCCTCCGGGTGGGTAGTTCACCCCTCCACTTT	CASSLRVGSSPLHF
-	-	13	TRBV9	TRBJ2-2	TGTGCCAGCAGCGGAATGAGGGGGGGGGAGCTGTTTTTT	CASSGMRGGELFF
-	-	12	TRBV7-9	TRBJ2-7	TGTGCCAGCAGCTTAGTCGCGAACGAGCAGTACTTC	CASSLVANEQYF
-	-	14	TRBV10-1	TRBJ2-7	TGCGCCAGCAGCCCCGGAGGGCCAGTGGGCGAGCAGTACTTC	CASSPGGPVGEQYF
-	TRBD1	15	TRBV19	TRBJ2-1	TGTGCCAGTAGTACACCCGGGACAGGTTCCGATGAGCAGTTCTTC	CASSTPGTGSDEQFF
-	-	14	TRBV19	TRBJ1-5	TGTGCCAGTGGTCGAGAGGTTAGCAATCAGCCCCAGCATTTT	CASGREVSNQPQHF
-	-	15	TRBV5-1	TRBJ2-1	TGCGCCAGCAGCTTCACAGGACCCTCCTACAATGAGCAGTTCTTC	CASSFTGPSYNEQFF
-	-	16	TRBV28	TRBJ1-2	TGTGCCCTAAGGACCTCGGAGGGTGACCCTGAGTATGGCTACACCTTC	CALRTSEGDPEYGYTF
-	-	12	TRBV6-5	TRBJ1-1	TGTGCCAGCAGATCCCTTAACACTGAAGCTTTCTTT	CASRSLNTEAFF
-	TRBD1	14	TRBV10-3	TRBJ2-2	TGTGCCATCAGAGGACAGGGGGCGAGCGGGGAGCTGTTTTTT	CAIRGQGASGELFF
-	TRBD1	16	TRBV2	TRBJ1-2	TGTGCCAGCAGTGAAGCGCTCACAGGGGCTAACTATGGCTACACCTTC	CASSEALTGANYGYTF
-	-	14	TRBV7-7	TRBJ2-7	TGTGCCAGCAGCCCCCGGGACTCATCCTACGAGCAGTACTTC	CASSPRDSSYEQYF
-	-	12	TRBV6-5	TRBJ2-7	TGTGCCAGCACCGGGGTGGGGTACGAGCAGTACTTC	CASTGVGYEQYF
once	-	13	TRBV19	TRBJ1-2	TGTGCCACTCATAGCGGGAGGGCACATGGCTACACCTTC	CATHSGRAHGYTF
-	-	12	TRBV28	TRBJ1-5	TGTGCCAGCAGTTTCCCCTCTTGGCCCCAGCATTTT	CASSFPSWPQHF
-	-	13	TRBV29-1	TRBJ2-6	TGCAGCGTTGACAAATCTGGGGCCAACGTCCTGACTTTC	CSVDKSGANVLTF
-	-	17	TRBV27	TRBJ1-6	TGTGCCAGCAGTTCACACAGGGCCCGGGGGGGTAATTCACCCCTCCACTTT	CASSSHRARGGNSPLHF
few	TRBD1	11	TRBV10-3	TRBJ1-2	TGTGCCATTGACAGGGGTGATGGCTACACCTTC	CAIDRGDGYTF
-	-	15	TRBV9	TRBJ2-5	TGTGCCAGCAGCGCCCCCGGGACATCCCAAGAGACCCAGTACTTC	CASSAPGTSQETQYF
-	TRBD2	16	TRBV4-2	TRBJ2-3	TGTGCCAGCAGCCAAGAGGCTCTAGCGGTGCCAGATACGCAGTATTTT	CASSQEALAVPDTQYF
-	-	15	TRBV21-1	TRBJ2-7	TGTGCCAGCAGCAAAGGGGCGGGGACGTCCTACGAGCAGTACTTC	CASSKGAGTSYEQYF
-	-	15	TRBV7-9	TRBJ2-1	TGTGCCAGCAGCCGGGCGGGGGCTACCTACAATGAGCAGTTCTTC	CASSRAGATYNEQFF
once	-	13	TRBV11-2	TRBJ1-3	TGTGCCAGCAGCTTAGATCGGCGGCACACCATATATTTT	CASSLDRRHTIYF
-	-	15	TRBV6-5	TRBJ1-2	TGTGCCAGCAGTCCAAAGGTCTATCCAGGCTATGGCTACACCTTC	CASSPKVYPGYGYTF
medium-sized	-	13	TRBV19	TRBJ2-1	TGTGCCAGTAGTATAGTGGGGGGTATTGAGCAGTTCTTC	CASSIVGGIEQFF
-	TRBD2	15	TRBV9	TRBJ2-3	TGTGCCAGCAATAAAGCGGGGGTTGGCACAGATACGCAGTATTTT	CASNKAGVGTDTQYF
-	TRBD2	16	TRBV10-3	TRBJ2-5	TGTGCCATCAGTGACGGGGCTAGCGGGGGGAGGGGGACCCAGTACTTC	CAISDGASGGRGTQYF